This TCR beta chain was captured in a study of CD8+CD57+ T cells in acquired aplastic anemia. Researchers used genomic DNA as the template to profile TCR beta VDJ and CDR3. One entry per CDR3 protein results from TCRdb running MiXCR on the reads. The sample has roughly 250,000 distinct CDR3 sequences; approximately 80% are singletons. Germline lookup yields CDR1 SGHVS and CDR2 FQNEAQ. This CDR3 is 16 amino acids long. Trimming pared 0 bases from V and 8 bases from J, leaving 14 bases between. Previously, flow cytometry had revealed CD8+CD57+ cell expansion in the patients chosen for sequencing. Input material: sorted CD4+, CD8+, or CD8+CD57+ T cells (not recorded which) from PBMCs. The chain uses TRBV7-8 and TRBJ2-6, with D unclear. This sequence originates from a human donor with aplastic anemia. This chain's CDR3 is CASSLAGSPDTNVLTF. The DNA for the CDR3 is TGTGCCAGCAGCTTAGCGGGAAGCCCCGATACCAACGTCCTGACTTTC.